This T cell receptor beta chain was identified during a study of cytomegalovirus exposure and HLA in healthy donors (dated by TCRdb to about 2017). Concerning the study at large: In an earlier analysis of 550 to 750 of the donors, 276 Gb of sequence data and approximately 100 million unique TCR beta sequences from approximately 180 million T cells were reported. A later analysis re-analyzed previously published TCR beta repertoires from about 600 donors and added high-resolution HLA genotyping to study TCR occurrence patterns. The number of typed donors differed by locus: about 620-640 for A, B, C, DRB1 and DQB1; approximately 530 for DQA1; approximately 600 for DPA1; and around 490 for DPB1. A later genetic analysis took genome-wide SNP genotypes for about 65% of the 666 donors and used that subset as a discovery cohort. The study profiled the T cell repertoires of some 610 subjects by immunosequencing and related them to cytomegalovirus serostatus. Rather than using new phenotypic data, the later analysis identified candidate immune exposures from TCR beta sequences and from how often those sequences occurred across donors. Roughly 300 gigabases of sequencing data and approximately 84 million unique TCR sequences were included in an early release covering 550 to 650 HLA-typed donors. To predict cytomegalovirus infection status, the study brought together high-throughput TCR immunosequencing, statistical association of individual TCRs with disease status, and machine learning. Among roughly 400 genotyped donors of the cohort, an average of 235,054 unique TCR beta nucleotide sequences were sequenced per donor, roughly 18% of them non-productive. Along with the approximately 700-subject first cohort, a separate validation cohort of over 90 different subjects was used. Of the 398 genotyped donors, over 65% fell in the genetic ancestry cluster associated with self-reported Caucasian donors. Class I and class II HLA loci were covered by the typing at four-digit resolution. Several DR-DQ haplotypes were handled as single units for association and clustering because linkage in the cohort was strong. In an earlier analysis of over 550 of the donors, high-throughput TCR beta sequencing was used to judge whether each TCR beta V gene segment behaved as functional or pseudogenic. Donor age, sex, ethnicity and CMV serostatus were compiled alongside the repertoire data. Every discovery cohort repertoire had been produced on one sequencing platform. The study aimed to test whether signatures of past pathogen exposure could be identified by cataloging public T cell receptors. General conclusions and limits of the study: In a later analysis, most CMV-associated TCR beta chains were found to appear HLA-restricted, with HLA associations seemingly driven largely by CMV exposure. Because some donors lacked HLA typing at each locus, the association tests relied only on the typed subset. Because counts were too low, seventeen rarely observed V segments, including chromosome 9 orphons, were left out of the earlier analysis of approximately 580 of the donors. The 87-base-pair reads could not distinguish some IMGT-functional V segments, including TRBV6-2 and TRBV6-3, so those segments were excluded. Compared with the 666-donor mean, donors in an Asian-associated ancestry cluster had fewer N-insertions in productive TCRs, according to a later genetic analysis. In both the original and validation cohorts, the classifier was reported to diagnose cytomegalovirus status with high specificity and sensitivity. The study listed 164 TCR beta chains as associated with cytomegalovirus. V-gene and J-gene trimming of TCR beta chains was associated with a missense DCLRE1C variant in a later genetic analysis, and the association was replicated in an independent cohort. Immune exposure information for the cohort was limited to CMV serostatus. In a later analysis, about 17,000 TCR beta sequences were associated with specific HLA alleles at a false discovery rate of 0.05. In vitro tests confirmed that a few of the cytomegalovirus-associated TCR beta chains recognize cytomegalovirus antigens. In a later analysis, HLA-associated TCR beta chains were found to be more clonally expanded and to have lower generation probabilities than equally common non-associated chains. In this cohort, only TCR beta chains were sequenced, and detectable features were limited by the absence of alpha or paired-chain data. The presence/absence analyses assumed that sequencing depth was roughly uniform across donors, and that assumption may not be true. According to the authors, the approach could potentially be generalized to other disease states and immunological phenotypes. According to a later analysis, TCR association rates differed among HLA loci, with DRB1 alleles showing the most associated TCRs and HLA-C alleles showing the fewest. When HLA alleles, especially DR and DQ, strongly co-occurred, attributing TCR associations to individual alleles was difficult. Several of the top co-occurrence clusters appeared to be linked to parvovirus B19, influenza, CMV and Epstein-Barr virus, according to a later analysis. A further reported finding was that TCR beta sequences accurately predicted the HLA-A and HLA-B alleles for most subjects in the first cohort. A cluster of highly shared sequence variants was judged likely to represent a technical artifact of the sequencing pipeline. Broadly in line with IMGT annotations, most TCR beta V segments showed up in productive rearrangements about 87% or about 30% of the time in an earlier analysis of a few hundred of the donors. Correlated functional status among segregating V segments might be attributable to linkage disequilibrium, but an unknown experimental factor could not be ruled out. Most TCR sequences were observed very rarely across donors, whereas some public TCRs were present in many individuals.

Libraries were made using the immunoSEQ multiplex PCR assay. For the multiplex PCR, a mixture combining 60 forward primers for TCR Vbeta segments and 13 reverse primers for TCR Jbeta segments was used. Amplification of the CDR3 region of rearranged TCR beta genes was performed with a multiplex PCR assay on genomic DNA. The Illumina HiSeq System was used to sequence the amplified TCR beta libraries as 87-base-pair reads. The paper's processing steps were these. A later analysis counted about 80 million unique TCR beta chains across the 550 to 750 repertoires, and roughly 11 million of these chains were shared by at least two donors. A nearest-neighbor algorithm error-corrected the raw reads and collapsed the reads into unique sequences, merging closely related sequences to remove PCR and sequencing errors. V, D and J gene segments were assigned by aligning CDR3 sequences to IMGT reference sequences. For a sequence to be retained, a match of at least six nucleotides was required to both a V gene segment and a J gene segment. A rearrangement was called productive if the CDR3 had no stop codons and remained in frame with V and J, and every other rearrangement was called non-productive. Following IMGT convention, CDR3 was defined as the stretch from the second conserved V-encoded cysteine to the conserved J-encoded phenylalanine. Sequences without an unambiguous match to a single V gene segment were excluded from the earlier analysis of approximately 560 of the donors. An earlier analysis of around 600 of the donors classified V segments as functional when productive rearrangements were above 56.7% and as segregating when the standard deviation between donors was above 5%. A statistical classification framework was built for diagnosing cytomegalovirus status from the catalog of TCR beta chain sequences. V and J gene assignment, in a later analysis, came from comparing TCR nucleotide sequences with IMGT/GENE-DB human TR gene sequences. Using the TCRdist pipeline, a later analysis assigned CDR3 sequences along with most-parsimonious VDJ recombination scenarios. In a later analysis, each TCR beta chain was defined by its CDR3 amino acid sequence together with its V-gene family, and reads lacking a unique V-gene family were excluded. As a way to deal with suspected cross-contamination and a sequencing artifact, a later analysis dropped roughly 620 nucleotide sequences that were highly shared and had low generation probability. For each public chain, a later analysis derived a clonal expansion index from normalized ranks of inferred template counts within each repertoire. In a later analysis, generation probabilities were computed with a VDJ recombination model fitted to out-of-frame rearrangements, and the resulting probabilities were checked against IGoR. A later analysis scored TCR-TCR, TCR-HLA and TCR-CMV co-occurrence with hypergeometric tests, applying a repertoire-size bias correction to TCR pairs. False discovery rates were estimated in a later analysis by permuting HLA or CMV assignments 20 times. In a later analysis, co-occurring TCRs were grouped with DBSCAN, and TCRdist sequence similarity was added when clustering was performed within HLA-allele-positive subsets. Repertoires with fewer than 30,000 or more than 120,000 public chains, plus five repertoires with anomalous nucleotide sharing, were excluded from co-occurrence clustering. TCRdb carries this immuneACCESS record with in-frame sequences only. Its versions omit some clonotypes, under half of them owing to an unresolved V gene in the studies checked, with the rest unexplained. The DNA was the basis for D and trimming; V, J and clone size are from that table. For this sample the table gives fewer than 200,000 clones, of which roughly 85% were detected only once. The ten top clones hold approximately 2.5% of the sample.

Worth noting for this clone: This receptor's antigen is unknown. Germline is not matched at one junction end, which may reflect a read error.

In the germline V gene (reference sequence), CDR1 corresponds to SEHNR and CDR2 to FQNEAQ. The CDR3, from cysteine to phenylalanine, totals 15 residues. The only DNA kept is the CDR3, 45 bases in frame from the first base. The cohort consisted of 670 or so healthy bone marrow donors. At the time of sampling, every cohort member was nominally healthy, though immune exposures that went unrecorded were likely present. The donor tested CMV seropositive, placing the donor among the roughly 270 seropositive members of the cohort. Each donor provided a peripheral blood sample, and peripheral blood mononuclear cells were used for TCR beta sequencing. The Qiagen DNeasy Blood Extraction Kit was used to extract genomic DNA from the blood cell samples.

The sequenced sample consisted of PBMCs. This chain is built from TRBV7-9 and TRBJ2-1, with the D gene too uncertain to name. This receptor was taken from a man aged 25-45 years in good health and CMV-seropositive. The sequenced DNA: TGTTCCAGCAGCTTAGCCCCGTCCCCCTACAATGAGCAGTTCTTC. This yields the protein CSSSLAPSPYNEQFF.